The 31 T cell receptor beta chains reported below all come from one sample, sequenced in a study of cytotoxic CD8 clonotypes in ibrutinib-treated CLL. This table comes from immunoSEQ multiplex PCR, and its TCRdb copy is limited to in-frame clones, with some not included. The table has some 200,000 clones, about 72% seen once. Sequences were derived from PBMCs, sampled after 24 months of ibrutinib treatment. The receptors here all came from a human donor with chronic lymphocytic leukemia.

J is TRBJ2-1 and V is TRBV9; 8 bases map to TRBD2. CDR3 length equals 16 residues. Germline assignment: CDR1 SGDLS and CDR2 YYNGEE. The junction had 9 bases not matched to a gene; V was cut back by 0 bases and J by 7 bases. CDR3 residues: CASSVGSSGRVNEQFF. The CDR3 nucleotides read TGTGCCAGCAGCGTAGGGTCCAGCGGGAGAGTTAATGAGCAGTTCTTC.

The rearrangement uses TRBV18 and TRBJ1-1; D ambiguous. Trimming took 3 bases from V and 4 from J, leaving 9 bases between them. This CDR3 contains 13 residues. The germline V gene has CDR1 KGHSH and CDR2 LQKENI. The CDR3 sequence is CASSPTTGTEAFF. In nucleotides, the CDR3 is TGTGCCAGCTCACCCACGACGGGCACTGAAGCTTTCTTT. The complete variable domain, with remaining parts taken from reference TRBV18 and TRBJ1-1, reads NAGVMQNPRHLVRRRGQEARLRCSPMKGHSHVYWYRQLPEEGLKFMVYLQKENIIDESGMPKERFSAEFPKEGPSILRIQQVVRGDSAAYFCASSPTTGTEAFFGQGTRLTVV.

The genes are TRBV5-1 and TRBJ2-1; 9 bases map to TRBD2. Looked up from germline, CDR1 is SGHRS and CDR2 is YFSETQ. The CDR3 runs to 16 residues. The trim removed 4 bases at V and 6 bases at J, leaving 11 bases unmatched. The DNA of the CDR3 is TGCGCCAGCAGCCCGTTCTTAGCGGGAGTTTCCAATGAGCAGTTCTTC. Encoded protein: CASSPFLAGVSNEQFF.

This CDR3 is CASLAGPHNEQFF. The CDR3 DNA sequence: TGTGCCAGTTTAGCGGGCCCCCACAATGAGCAGTTCTTC. The gene calls are TRBV5-5 and TRBJ2-1; TRBD2 matches at 7 bases. The CDR3 has 13 residues. Germline V gene lookup returns CDR1 SGHKS and CDR2 YYEKEE (reference sequence). The ends lost 8 bases at V and 5 bases at J; junction bases unmatched: 7.

The rearrangement uses TRBV11-3 and TRBJ2-5; no definite D call. CDR3 size: 14 residues. Germline V gives CDR1 SGHNT, CDR2 YENEEA. With 4 bases removed from V and 7 bases from J, the gap between germline ends came to 16 bases. The CDR3 here is CASSSDVQDGTQYF. For the CDR3, the DNA is TGTGCCAGCAGCTCGGACGTCCAGGATGGGACCCAGTACTTC.

The chain joins TRBV27 to TRBJ2-7, with 13 bases that match TRBD2. Germline V lookup: CDR1 MNHEY, CDR2 SMNVEV (reference sequence). The CDR3 totals 15 residues. Trimming took 6 bases from V and 13 from J; bases not matched to a gene: 15. Here the CDR3 reads CASRLRLAGGIPSYF. Here the CDR3 DNA reads TGTGCCAGCAGACTTAGACTAGCGGGAGGTATCCCCTCATACTTC.

The chain employs TRBV10-3 and TRBJ1-2; the D gene is possibly TRBD1 (5 bases). From germline, CDR1 is ENHRY and CDR2 SYGVKD. The V end was cut by 9 bases, the J end by 4 bases, with 18 bases between. The CDR3 spans 14 residues. CDR3: CAIWDGFGRYGYTF. CDR3 coding DNA: TGTGCCATTTGGGACGGGTTCGGGCGCTATGGCTACACCTTC.

The chain has TRBV2 and TRBJ2-7; D might be TRBD2 (6 bases). V was shortened by 8 bases and J by 3 bases, with 14 bases between the two germline ends. The CDR3 runs 13 residues. The germline CDR1 and CDR2 sequences are SNHLY and FYNNEI. The CDR3 DNA sequence: TGTGCCAGCGGGCGGGTGGGAGGCTACGAGCAGTACTTC. It codes for CASGRVGGYEQYF.

This clone was observed a few times. The chain employs TRBV18 and TRBJ1-5; maybe TRBD1 (6 bases). The length of the CDR3 is 14 residues. Germline CDR1 reads KGHSH; CDR2 reads LQKENI. V was cut by 5 bases and J by 3 bases, with 11 bases left in between. The CDR3 DNA reads TGTGCCAGCTCAGCACAGGGAGCCAATCAGCCCCAGCATTTT. Protein product: CASSAQGANQPQHF.

This clone appeared once. The V call is TRBV13, the J call TRBJ2-7; 15 bases line up with TRBD2. V trimming: 2 bases; J trimming: 1 base; junction bases outside the gene matches: 6. CDR1 PRHDT and CDR2 FYEKMQ come from the germline V gene (reference sequence). CDR3 length: 18 residues. The CDR3 region has the DNA TGTGCCAGCAGCTTAAGGACTAGCGGGAGGGGTGGTTCCTACGAGCAGTACTTC. Translation gives CASSLRTSGRGGSYEQYF.

J is TRBJ2-6 and V is TRBV13; D could derive from TRBD1 or TRBD2 (5 bases each). The germline V gene has CDR1 PRHDT and CDR2 FYEKMQ (reference sequence). V was clipped by 2 bases and J by 0 bases, with 8 bases between them. This CDR3 spans 16 amino acids. The CDR3 nucleotides read TGTGCCAGCAGCTTATTCGGGACCTCTGGGGCCAACGTCCTGACTTTC. Protein: CASSLFGTSGANVLTF.

The rearrangement joins TRBV15 to TRBJ2-7; 7 bases match TRBD2. The CDR3 length is 16 residues. V trimming: 2 bases; J trimming: 5 bases; junction bases outside the gene matches: 12. Germline CDR1 is LNHNV and CDR2 is YYDKDF (reference sequence). The CDR3 loop reads CATSRYVGGSGNEQYF. CDR3 DNA: TGTGCCACCAGCAGATATGTGGGGGGGAGCGGGAACGAGCAGTACTTC.

This sequence joins TRBV19 and TRBJ2-5; maybe TRBD1 (6 bases). Per the germline V gene, CDR1 is LNHDA and CDR2 is SQIVND (reference sequence). The CDR3 consists of 13 residues. Trimming removed 3 bases at V and 1 base at J, with 6 bases between. The CDR3 is CASSMDSQETQYF. CDR3 in DNA: TGTGCCAGTAGTATGGACAGCCAAGAGACCCAGTACTTC.

CDR3 protein: CSVDPRQGSVETQYF. Here the CDR3 DNA reads TGCAGCGTTGATCCAAGACAGGGTTCGGTGGAGACCCAGTACTTC. This rearrangement joins TRBV29-1 to TRBJ2-5; 7 nucleotides agree with TRBD1. This CDR3 is 15 amino acids long. V shed 3 bases, J shed 5 bases, and the junction held 12 bases outside the gene matches. The V gene's germline CDR1 is SQVTM and CDR2 ANQGSEA. Looking up the rest from reference TRBV29-1 and TRBJ2-5 gives the full variable domain: SAVISQKPSRDICQRGTSLTIQCQVDSQVTMMFWYRQQPGQSLTLIATANQGSEATYESGFVIDKFPISRPNLTFSTLTVSNMSPEDSSIYLCSVDPRQGSVETQYFGPGTRLLVL.

This chain links TRBV4-3 with TRBJ2-1; 10 bases are a match to TRBD1. Germline loops: CDR1 LGHNA, CDR2 YSLEER. This CDR3 region has 15 residues. Germline trimming cut 2 bases from V and 8 bases from J; bases unmatched to any gene: 6. The CDR3 nucleotides are TGCGCCAGCAGCCAATGGGACAGGGGAATGGATGAGCAGTTCTTC. Translating gives CASSQWDRGMDEQFF.

The J gene is TRBJ2-7, the V gene TRBV18; D remains ambiguous. The germline gives CDR1 KGHSH, CDR2 LQKENI. V lost 6 bases and J 2 bases, leaving 14 bases between the germline ends. The CDR3 consists of 14 residues. The CDR3, as DNA: TGTGCCAGCTCCCTCACGGCAGAAACCTACGAGCAGTACTTC. Protein: CASSLTAETYEQYF.

This clone was detected a few times. The chain joins TRBV5-1 to TRBJ1-1, with D maybe TRBD1 (5 bases). Per the germline V gene, CDR1 is SGHRS and CDR2 is YFSETQ. Trimming cost V 2 bases and J 5 bases, with 16 bases left between them. CDR3 length equals 15 residues. The CDR3 nucleotides are TGCGCCAGCAGCTTAAATGTATACGGGGGTACTGAAGCTTTCTTT. Its translation is CASSLNVYGGTEAFF. Full variable domain (rest looked up from reference TRBV5-1 and TRBJ1-1): KAGVTQTPRYLIKTRGQQVTLSCSPISGHRSVSWYQQTPGQGLQFLFEYFSETQRNKGNFPGRFSGRQFSNSRSEMNVSTLELGDSALYLCASSLNVYGGTEAFFGQGTRLTVV.

The V call is TRBV28, the J call TRBJ1-2, with TRBD1 matching 11 bases. The V and J ends lost 5 bases and 4 bases, in that order; junction bases with no gene match: 6. Germline V gives CDR1 MDHEN, CDR2 SYDVKM. There are 15 residues in the CDR3. The CDR3 spells CASSLSGQGGYGYTF. The DNA for the CDR3 is TGTGCCAGCAGTCTGTCGGGACAGGGGGGCTATGGCTACACCTTC.

This rearrangement joins TRBV2 to TRBJ2-7, with 7 bases identical to TRBD2. J was trimmed by 4 bases and V by 4 bases; bases with no gene match: 7. The CDR3 has 14 residues. The germline V gene has CDR1 SNHLY and CDR2 FYNNEI. Here the CDR3 DNA reads TGTGCCAGCAGTGGAGGACTAGAACGGTACGAGCAGTACTTC. Protein sequence: CASSGGLERYEQYF. The entire variable domain, with the rest obtained from reference TRBV2 and TRBJ2-7, is as follows: EPEVTQTPSHQVTQMGQEVILRCVPISNHLYFYWYRQILGQKVEFLVSFYNNEISEKSEIFDDQFSVERPDGSNFTLKIRSTKLEDSAMYFCASSGGLERYEQYFGPGTRLTVT.

The chain combines TRBV15 with TRBJ2-5; 7 bases fit TRBD1. CDR1 is LNHNV, CDR2 YYDKDF, per germline (reference sequence). V lost 8 bases, J lost 4 bases, and 13 bases stayed unmatched. The CDR3 has 15 residues. This CDR3 reads CATASLTGQGETQYF. In DNA, the CDR3 is TGTGCCACCGCCTCCTTGACAGGGCAAGGAGAGACCCAGTACTTC.

V is TRBV11-2 and J is TRBJ2-7; TRBD2 might be the D (6 bases). Germline V gene data show CDR1 as SGHAT and CDR2 as FQNNGV. CDR3 length: 14 residues. V lost 3 bases and J lost 4, with 13 bases in between. DNA of the CDR3: TGTGCCAGCAGCTTTGGGCGGGACCCTTACGAGCAGTACTTC. Protein sequence: CASSFGRDPYEQYF.

Remarks on this clone: The junction does not match germline at one end; this may be a read error. The genes are TRBV6-5 and TRBJ1-1; D is uncertain. This CDR3 comprises 11 residues. Germline loops: CDR1 MNHEY, CDR2 SVGAGI. The CDR3 loop is CAISVGNEAFF. CDR3 sequence (DNA): TGTGCCATCAGTGTGGGCAATGAAGCTTTCTTT.

This clone has only one observation. This rearrangement joins TRBV7-9 to TRBJ2-2, with 7 bases that match TRBD1. Germline values: CDR1 SEHNR, CDR2 FQNEAQ (reference sequence). CDR3 length: 18 amino acids. The junction had 14 bases not matched to a gene; V was cut back by 1 base and J by 6 bases. The CDR3 spells CASSLVSPGTADAGELFF. CDR3 nucleotides: TGTGCCAGCAGCTTAGTGAGCCCCGGGACAGCGGACGCCGGGGAGCTGTTTTTT.

This chain joins TRBV9 and TRBJ2-3; D ambiguous. CDR1 SGDLS and CDR2 YYNGEE come from the germline V gene. The length of the CDR3 is 13 residues. The germline V and J ends were trimmed by 0 bases and 2 bases, with 4 bases remaining between them. CDR3 DNA sequence: TGTGCCAGCAGCGTAGCCCTCACAGATACGCAGTATTTT. Amino acids: CASSVALTDTQYF.

The chain links TRBV5-1 to TRBJ1-1, with a weak D call TRBD1 (6 bases). The CDR3 sequence is 14 residues long. Trimming pared 0 bases from V and 10 bases from J, leaving 16 bases between. The germline gives CDR1 SGHRS, CDR2 YFSETQ. The CDR3 spells CASSLVGGMYSAFF. CDR3 DNA: TGCGCCAGCAGCTTGGTCGGGGGCATGTATTCAGCTTTCTTT.

The chain uses TRBV6-5 and TRBJ2-1, with TRBD2 as a possible D gene (5 bases). The V end lost 10 bases, the J end lost 7 bases, and 20 bases lay between the germline ends. CDR1 MNHEY and CDR2 SVGAGI come from the germline V gene. This CDR3 contains 14 residues. CDR3 nucleotides: TGTGCCACCCACGGGAACAGTCTACAGAATGAGCAGTTCTTC. Translation: CATHGNSLQNEQFF.

This chain joins TRBV2 and TRBJ1-2; unclear D gene. V shed 4 bases and J shed 4 bases, with 16 bases lying between them. The CDR3 is made up of 15 amino acids. Per the germline V gene, CDR1 is SNHLY and CDR2 is FYNNEI. In nucleotides, the CDR3 is TGTGCCAGCAGTGCTCCACGGATGACACGCTATGGCTACACCTTC. Amino acids: CASSAPRMTRYGYTF.

The rearrangement links TRBV30 to TRBJ1-2; weak D call: TRBD1 (6 bases). The germline gives CDR1 GTSNPN, CDR2 SVGIG (reference sequence). This CDR3 is built from 14 residues. Trimming shortened V by 1 base and J by 7 bases, and 16 bases separated the two germline ends. CDR3 nucleotide sequence: TGTGCCTGGAGTGGGGCCAGGGGCGTTGGTGGCTACACCTTC. Protein product: CAWSGARGVGGYTF.

The rearrangement uses TRBV2 and TRBJ1-2; 7 bases are shared with TRBD1. Unmatched junction bases numbered 5, after V lost 6 bases and J lost 4 bases. This CDR3 spans 13 amino acids. Germline assignment: CDR1 SNHLY and CDR2 FYNNEI. This CDR3 is CASRPGQSYGYTF. The CDR3 coding sequence is TGTGCCAGCAGGCCGGGACAGAGCTATGGCTACACCTTC.

CDR3 amino acids: CASSYTGTIGQPQHF. DNA of the CDR3: TGTGCCAGCAGTTATACAGGGACGATTGGGCAGCCCCAGCATTTT. V is TRBV6-6 and J is TRBJ1-5; a weak D match, TRBD1 (6 bases). In germline, CDR1 is MNHNY, CDR2 SVGAGI (reference sequence). The CDR3 length is 15 residues. Trimming removed 3 bases at V and 7 bases at J, with 16 bases between.

The rearrangement links TRBV2 to TRBJ2-2; 9 bases are a match to TRBD2. Per germline, CDR1 SNHLY and CDR2 FYNNEI. The trim removed 6 bases at V and 0 bases at J, leaving 5 bases unmatched. The CDR3 totals 16 residues. DNA of the CDR3: TGTGCCAGCAGCTTCCTAGCGGGAACGAACACCGGGGAGCTGTTTTTT. Its protein product is CASSFLAGTNTGELFF.